A single sample is the source of the 20 T cell receptor beta chains below, sequenced in a study of blood T cell repertoires in COVID-19. The table came from immunoSEQ multiplex PCR; TCRdb's copy has only in-frame clones and leaves some out. Of 200,000 or so clones listed, around 80% were seen once; the top ten hold approximately 5.3%. Sequencing used peripheral blood. These receptors were collected from a human donor in a cohort sampled during active COVID-19.

The V gene is TRBV10-3, the J gene TRBJ2-7, with 9 bases identical to TRBD2. From germline, CDR1 is ENHRY and CDR2 SYGVKD. The CDR3 length is 14 residues. The trim removed 7 bases at V and 2 bases at J, leaving 6 bases unmatched. The DNA of the CDR3 is TGTGCCATCACTCGGACTAGCGAGACCTACGAGCAGTACTTC. This sequence encodes CAITRTSETYEQYF.

The chain carries TRBV19 and TRBJ2-6; a weak D match, TRBD1 (5 bases). The CDR3 length is 16 residues. The germline V gene encodes CDR1 LNHDA and CDR2 SQIVND (reference sequence). V was trimmed by 2 bases and J by 2 bases, leaving 10 bases between them. CDR3 sequence: CASSIFQGTGANVLTF. The CDR3 region has the DNA TGTGCCAGTAGTATATTTCAGGGTACTGGGGCCAACGTCCTGACTTTC.

The chain employs TRBV7-9 and TRBJ1-1; D not certain. The V gene's germline CDR1 is SEHNR and CDR2 FQNEAQ (reference sequence). V was trimmed by 5 bases and J by 4 bases, leaving 11 bases between them. The CDR3 covers 13 residues. CDR3 residues: CASSPREGTEAFF. The DNA for the CDR3 is TGTGCCAGCAGCCCGCGGGAAGGCACTGAAGCTTTCTTT.

The CDR3 DNA reads as TGTGCCAGCAGTTACGAGCAGGGGGGCGAGCAGTACTTC. Translating it yields CASSYEQGGEQYF. The V and J genes are TRBV6-5 and TRBJ2-7, with D possibly TRBD1 on 7 matching bases. Trimming took 2 bases from V and 6 from J, leaving 11 bases between them. The length of the CDR3 is 13 residues. The germline gives CDR1 MNHEY, CDR2 SVGAGI.

This sequence joins TRBV5-5 and TRBJ2-7; TRBD2 agrees at 7 bases. This CDR3 comprises 13 residues. Unmatched junction bases numbered 5, after V lost 2 bases and J lost 6 bases. Per germline, CDR1 SGHKS and CDR2 YYEKEE (reference sequence). The DNA of the CDR3 is TGTGCCAGCAGCTTTATAGGCGGGAGCGAGCAGTACTTC. Protein product: CASSFIGGSEQYF. Full variable domain (remainder filled in from reference TRBV5-5 and TRBJ2-7): DAGVTQSPTHLIKTRGQQVTLRCSPISGHKSVSWYQQVLGQGPQFIFQYYEKEERGRGNFPDRFSARQFPNYSSELNVNALLLGDSALYLCASSFIGGSEQYFGPGTRLTVT.

As to this clone: Other DNA sequences in the sample encode the same CDR3. The chain joins TRBV9 to TRBJ1-1, with 7 bases fitting TRBD1. Unmatched junction bases numbered 6, after V lost 4 bases and J lost 3 bases. CDR1 is SGDLS, CDR2 YYNGEE, per germline. The CDR3 has 14 residues. The CDR3 DNA reads as TGTGCCAGCAGCCCCCGACAGGGATACACTGAAGCTTTCTTT. The encoded protein is CASSPRQGYTEAFF.

The genes are TRBV11-2 and TRBJ2-1; TRBD2 matches at 14 bases. In germline, CDR1 is SGHAT, CDR2 FQNNGV. The CDR3 totals 16 residues. The trim removed 4 bases at V and 7 bases at J, leaving 6 bases unmatched. DNA of the CDR3: TGTGCCAGCAGCTACGGGACTAGCGGGAGCCAGAATGAGCAGTTCTTC. This sequence encodes CASSYGTSGSQNEQFF.

This sequence joins TRBV9 and TRBJ2-7, with D possibly being TRBD1 (5 bases). Germline V gene sequence: CDR1 SGDLS, CDR2 YYNGEE. This CDR3 region has 14 residues. Trimming cost V 3 bases and J 0 bases, with 10 bases left between them. Written as DNA, the CDR3 is TGTGCCAGCAGCGAGGGGTTGGGCTCCTACGAGCAGTACTTC. It codes for CASSEGLGSYEQYF.

V and J are TRBV7-8 and TRBJ2-2, with D possibly being TRBD2 (5 bases). The CDR3 runs 18 residues. Trimming shortened V by 5 bases and J by 5 bases, and 24 bases separated the two germline ends. Per germline, CDR1 SGHVS and CDR2 FQNEAQ. In DNA form, the CDR3 reads TGTGCCAGCAGCCCCGCGAGGCCAGGACTGGCACGGACCGGGGAGCTGTTTTTT. Its translation: CASSPARPGLARTGELFF. The entire variable domain, with the rest obtained from reference TRBV7-8 and TRBJ2-2, is as follows: GAGVSQSPRYKVAKRGQDVALRCDPISGHVSLFWYQQALGQGPEFLTYFQNEAQLDKSGLPSDRFFAERPEGSVSTLKIQRTQQEDSAVYLCASSPARPGLARTGELFFGEGSRLTVL.

The V and J genes are TRBV6-1 and TRBJ1-2; D call uncertain. The CDR3 consists of 13 residues. V was cut by 3 bases and J by 8 bases, with 13 bases left in between. The germline V gene has CDR1 MNHNS and CDR2 SASEGT. CDR3 sequence reads: CASSDPLSRGYTF. The CDR3 nucleotides are TGTGCCAGCAGTGATCCCCTTTCGAGAGGCTACACCTTC.

This clone appeared once. The chain recombines TRBV11-2 with TRBJ2-7; D call uncertain. Trimming pared 2 bases from V and 6 bases from J, leaving 14 bases between. There are 14 residues in the CDR3. From germline, CDR1 is SGHAT and CDR2 FQNNGV. The CDR3 protein is CASSLTQAGSEQYF. The CDR3 coding sequence is TGTGCCAGCAGCTTAACCCAGGCCGGATCCGAGCAGTACTTC. Full variable domain (remainder filled in from reference TRBV11-2 and TRBJ2-7): EAGVAQSPRYKIIEKRQSVAFWCNPISGHATLYWYQQILGQGPKLLIQFQNNGVVDDSQLPKDRFSAERLKGVDSTLKIQPAKLEDSAVYLCASSLTQAGSEQYFGPGTRLTVT.

This chain uses TRBV11-2 with TRBJ1-1; D remains ambiguous. The germline V gene has CDR1 SGHAT and CDR2 FQNNGV. The ends were cut back, 1 base at V and 5 bases at J, with 8 bases in the middle. This CDR3 has 13 amino acids. This CDR3 reads CASSLGLMTEAFF. CDR3 nucleotides: TGTGCCAGCAGCTTAGGTCTTATGACTGAAGCTTTCTTT.

The rearrangement uses TRBV28 and TRBJ1-2; TRBD1 might be the D (5 bases). The CDR3 length is 13 residues. Germline loops: CDR1 MDHEN, CDR2 SYDVKM. Trimming took 6 bases from V and 5 from J, leaving 13 bases between them. The CDR3 nucleotides are TGTGCCAGCAGCCGCGGCGGGGGTTATGGCTACACCTTC. It encodes CASSRGGGYGYTF.

This chain links TRBV24-1 with TRBJ2-2; TRBD2 agrees at 7 bases. CDR1 and CDR2 from the germline V gene are KGHDR and SFDVKD. This CDR3 region has 17 residues. J lost 3 bases, V lost 7 bases, and 13 bases had no gene match. CDR3 in amino acids: CATRDTSAQADTGELFF. Here the CDR3 DNA reads TGTGCCACCAGGGACACTAGCGCCCAAGCGGACACCGGGGAGCTGTTTTTT.

The chain has TRBV4-1 and TRBJ2-1, with a possible D match to TRBD2 (6 bases). V lost 3 bases, J lost 0 bases, and 12 bases lay in between. Germline loops: CDR1 MGHRA, CDR2 YSYEKL. The CDR3 spans 16 residues. This CDR3 reads CASSQGTSSSYNEQFF. The CDR3 coding sequence is TGCGCCAGCAGCCAGGGGACTTCGAGCTCCTACAATGAGCAGTTCTTC.

V usage is TRBV4-3 and J usage is TRBJ2-1; 7 positions match TRBD1. Germline loops: CDR1 LGHNA, CDR2 YSLEER. The ends lost 1 base at V and 5 bases at J; junction bases unmatched: 5. This CDR3 is 15 amino acids long. This CDR3 reads CASSQGQGLHNEQFF. In DNA, the CDR3 is TGCGCCAGCAGCCAAGGACAGGGCCTCCACAATGAGCAGTTCTTC.

The chain combines TRBV12-3 or TRBV12-4 with TRBJ2-4; 7 nucleotides align to TRBD1. The CDR3 is 13 amino acids. V trimming: 2 bases; J trimming: 9 bases; junction bases outside the gene matches: 4. Written as DNA, the CDR3 is TGTGCCAGCAGTTTAAAACAGGGGAGCATTCAGTACTTC. It codes for CASSLKQGSIQYF.

The CDR3 bases are TGTGCCAGCAGTGCTAGCGGGAGAGTGTCTAGCACAGATACGCAGTATTTT. Translating gives CASSASGRVSSTDTQYF. The V call is TRBV6-1, the J call TRBJ2-3; 10 nucleotides match TRBD2. The germline V gene has CDR1 MNHNS and CDR2 SASEGT. The CDR3 is 17 amino acids. Trimming removed 4 bases from V and 0 bases from J; junction bases left unmatched: 7.

The chain has TRBV27 and TRBJ1-3; D not certain. The V gene's germline CDR1 is MNHEY and CDR2 SMNVEV (reference sequence). The CDR3 runs 16 residues. Trimming removed 5 bases at V and 0 bases at J, with 14 bases between. CDR3 sequence reads: CASSPGYKSSGNTIYF. CDR3 bases: TGTGCCAGCAGTCCAGGCTATAAGAGCTCTGGAAACACCATATATTTT.

V is TRBV6-2 or TRBV6-3 and J is TRBJ1-2; D is unresolved. The V end lost 0 bases, the J end lost 7 bases, and 15 bases lay between the germline ends. This CDR3 has 15 amino acids. Germline CDR1 reads MNHEY; CDR2 reads SVGEGT. CDR3: CASSYSKEGRSGYTF. CDR3 bases: TGTGCCAGCAGTTACTCGAAGGAGGGTCGGTCTGGCTACACCTTC.